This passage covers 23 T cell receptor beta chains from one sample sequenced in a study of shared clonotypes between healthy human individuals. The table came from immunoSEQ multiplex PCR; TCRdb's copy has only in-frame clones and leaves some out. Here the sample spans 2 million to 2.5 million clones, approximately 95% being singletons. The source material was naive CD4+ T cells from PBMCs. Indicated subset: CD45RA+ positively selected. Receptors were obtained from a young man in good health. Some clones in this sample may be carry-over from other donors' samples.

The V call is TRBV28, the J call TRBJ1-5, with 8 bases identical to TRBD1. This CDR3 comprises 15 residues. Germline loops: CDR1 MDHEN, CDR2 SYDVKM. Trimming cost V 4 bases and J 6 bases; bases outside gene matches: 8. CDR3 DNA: TGTGCCAGCAGTTCGGTTCAGGGGGCCGGTCAGCCCCAGCATTTT. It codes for CASSSVQGAGQPQHF.

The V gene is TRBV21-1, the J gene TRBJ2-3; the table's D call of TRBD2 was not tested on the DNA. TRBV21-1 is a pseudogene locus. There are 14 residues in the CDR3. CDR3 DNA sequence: TGTGCCAGCCTTACTAACATCAGCACAGATACGCAGTATTTT. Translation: CASLTNISTDTQYF.

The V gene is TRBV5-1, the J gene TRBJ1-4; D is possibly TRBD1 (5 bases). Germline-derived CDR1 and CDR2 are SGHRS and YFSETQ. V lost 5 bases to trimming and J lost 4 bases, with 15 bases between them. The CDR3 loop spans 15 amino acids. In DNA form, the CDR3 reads TGCGCCAGCAGAGTCGTGGGGCAGTTTAATGAAAAACTGTTTTTT. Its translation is CASRVVGQFNEKLFF.

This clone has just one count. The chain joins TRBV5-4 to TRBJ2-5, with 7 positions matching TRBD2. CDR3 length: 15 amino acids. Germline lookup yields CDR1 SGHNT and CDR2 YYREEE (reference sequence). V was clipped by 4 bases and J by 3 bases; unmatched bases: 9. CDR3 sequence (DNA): TGTGCCAGCAGCCCGCTGGGGACTACTGAAGAGACCCAGTACTTC. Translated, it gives CASSPLGTTEETQYF.

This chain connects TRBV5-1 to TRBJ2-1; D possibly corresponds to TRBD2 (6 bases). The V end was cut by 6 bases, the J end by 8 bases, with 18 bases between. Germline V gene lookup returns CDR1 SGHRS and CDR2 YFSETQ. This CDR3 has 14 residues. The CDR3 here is CASNMLRGSHEQFF. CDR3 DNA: TGCGCCAGCAACATGCTTCGGGGGTCGCATGAGCAGTTCTTC.

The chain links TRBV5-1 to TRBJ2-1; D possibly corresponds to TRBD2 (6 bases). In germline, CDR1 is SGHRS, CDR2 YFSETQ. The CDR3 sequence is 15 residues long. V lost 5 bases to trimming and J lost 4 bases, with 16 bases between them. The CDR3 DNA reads TGCGCCAGCAGTGTAAGCCCGGGAGTATACAATGAGCAGTTCTTC. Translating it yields CASSVSPGVYNEQFF.

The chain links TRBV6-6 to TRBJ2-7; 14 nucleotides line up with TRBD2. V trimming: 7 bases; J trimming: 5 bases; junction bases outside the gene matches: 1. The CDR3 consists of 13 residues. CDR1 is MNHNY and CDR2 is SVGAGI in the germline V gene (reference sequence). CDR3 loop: CASTTSGRDEQYF. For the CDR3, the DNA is TGTGCCAGCACGACTAGCGGGAGGGACGAGCAGTACTTC.

This CDR3 reads CATGSLAGGASGNTIYF. CDR3 DNA: TGTGCCACCGGGTCCCTGGCAGGGGGCGCGAGTGGAAACACCATATATTTT. The chain carries TRBV5-4 and TRBJ1-3; the match to TRBD1 covers 8 bases. Germline V lookup: CDR1 SGHNT, CDR2 YYREEE (reference sequence). J lost 3 bases, V lost 9 bases, and 17 bases had no gene match. This CDR3 region has 17 residues.

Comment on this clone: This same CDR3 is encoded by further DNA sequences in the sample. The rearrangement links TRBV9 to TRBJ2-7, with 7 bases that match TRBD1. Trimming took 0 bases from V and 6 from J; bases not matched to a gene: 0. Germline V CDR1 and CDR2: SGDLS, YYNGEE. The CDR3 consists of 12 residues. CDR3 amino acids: CASSVDRGEQYF. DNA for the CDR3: TGTGCCAGCAGCGTAGACAGGGGCGAGCAGTACTTC.

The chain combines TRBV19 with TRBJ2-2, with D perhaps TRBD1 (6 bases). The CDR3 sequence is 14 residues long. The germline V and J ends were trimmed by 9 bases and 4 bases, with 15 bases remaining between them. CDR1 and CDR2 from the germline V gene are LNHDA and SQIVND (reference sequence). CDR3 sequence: CASVGAGVTGELFF. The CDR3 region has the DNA TGTGCCAGCGTAGGAGCAGGGGTCACCGGGGAGCTGTTTTTT.

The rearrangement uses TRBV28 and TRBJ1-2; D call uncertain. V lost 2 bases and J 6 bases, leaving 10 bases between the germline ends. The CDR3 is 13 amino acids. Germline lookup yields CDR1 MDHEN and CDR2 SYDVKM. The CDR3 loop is CASSLIVEDGYTF. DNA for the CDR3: TGTGCCAGCAGTTTAATAGTAGAGGATGGCTACACCTTC.

The CDR3 DNA follows: TGCGCCAGCAGGGCGACAGGGAATGAAAAACTGTTTTTT. Translated, it gives CASRATGNEKLFF. This sequence joins TRBV5-1 and TRBJ1-4; 7 nucleotides agree with TRBD1. The J segment lost 5 bases and the V segment lost 5 bases, leaving 3 bases of the junction unmatched. The V gene's germline CDR1 is SGHRS and CDR2 YFSETQ. This CDR3 region has 13 residues.

CDR3 bases: TGTGCCAGCAGCTTGCAGTACCAGTCGGACTATGGCTACACCTTC. Protein sequence: CASSLQYQSDYGYTF. This chain connects TRBV7-9 to TRBJ1-2; no reliable D call. The CDR3 runs to 15 residues. Trimming stripped 3 bases from V and 3 bases from J, with 14 bases between. Germline loops: CDR1 SEHNR, CDR2 FQNEAQ (reference sequence).

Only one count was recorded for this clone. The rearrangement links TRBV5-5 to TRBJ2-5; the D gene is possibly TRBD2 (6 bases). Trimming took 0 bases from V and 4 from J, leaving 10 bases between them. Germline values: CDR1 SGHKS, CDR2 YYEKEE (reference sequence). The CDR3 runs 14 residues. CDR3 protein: CASSLVMGGETQYF. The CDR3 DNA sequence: TGTGCCAGCAGCTTGGTTATGGGAGGAGAGACCCAGTACTTC.

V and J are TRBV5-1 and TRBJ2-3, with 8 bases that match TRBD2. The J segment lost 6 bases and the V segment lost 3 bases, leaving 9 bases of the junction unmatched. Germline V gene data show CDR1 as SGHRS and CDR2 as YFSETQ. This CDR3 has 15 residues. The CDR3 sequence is CASSSGTSDLDTQYF. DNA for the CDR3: TGCGCCAGCAGCTCCGGGACTAGTGATCTCGATACGCAGTATTTT. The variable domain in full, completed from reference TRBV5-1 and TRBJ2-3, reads KAGVTQTPRYLIKTRGQQVTLSCSPISGHRSVSWYQQTPGQGLQFLFEYFSETQRNKGNFPGRFSGRQFSNSRSEMNVSTLELGDSALYLCASSSGTSDLDTQYFGPGTRLTVL.

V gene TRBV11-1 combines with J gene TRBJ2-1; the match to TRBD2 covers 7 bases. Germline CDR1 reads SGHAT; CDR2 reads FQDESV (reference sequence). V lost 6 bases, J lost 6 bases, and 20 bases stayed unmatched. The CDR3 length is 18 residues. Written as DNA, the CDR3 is TGTGCCAGCAGTACTCCGAGACGGCGGAGCGGGATAGGCAATGAGCAGTTCTTC. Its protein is CASSTPRRRSGIGNEQFF. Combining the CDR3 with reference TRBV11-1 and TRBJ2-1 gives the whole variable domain EAEVAQSPRYKITEKSQAVAFWCDPISGHATLYWYRQILGQGPELLVQFQDESVVDDSQLPKDRFSAERLKGVDSTLKIQPAELGDSAMYLCASSTPRRRSGIGNEQFFGPGTRLTVL.

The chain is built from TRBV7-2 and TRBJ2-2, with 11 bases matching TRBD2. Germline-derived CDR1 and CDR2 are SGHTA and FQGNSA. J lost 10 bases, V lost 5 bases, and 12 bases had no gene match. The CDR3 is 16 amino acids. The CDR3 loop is CASSRGVLAGAEELFF. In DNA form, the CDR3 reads TGTGCCAGCAGCCGCGGAGTACTAGCGGGAGCTGAGGAGCTGTTTTTT.

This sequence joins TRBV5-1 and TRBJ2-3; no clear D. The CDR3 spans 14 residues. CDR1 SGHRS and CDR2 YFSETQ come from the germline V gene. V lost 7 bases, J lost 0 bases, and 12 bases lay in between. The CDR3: CASRTTTSTDTQYF. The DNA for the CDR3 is TGCGCCAGCCGTACTACCACTAGCACAGATACGCAGTATTTT.

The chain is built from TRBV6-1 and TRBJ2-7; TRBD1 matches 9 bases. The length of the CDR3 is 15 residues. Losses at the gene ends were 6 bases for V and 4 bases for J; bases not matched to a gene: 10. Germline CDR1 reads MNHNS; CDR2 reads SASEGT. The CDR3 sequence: CASRPRTGELYEQYF. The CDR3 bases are TGTGCCAGCAGACCCAGGACAGGGGAACTATACGAGCAGTACTTC.

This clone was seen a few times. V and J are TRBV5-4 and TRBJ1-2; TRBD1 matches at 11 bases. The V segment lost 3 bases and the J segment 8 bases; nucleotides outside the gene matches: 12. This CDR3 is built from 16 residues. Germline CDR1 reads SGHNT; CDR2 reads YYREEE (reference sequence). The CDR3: CASSSTGTGGAWGYTF. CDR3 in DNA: TGTGCCAGCAGCTCCACCGGGACAGGGGGTGCCTGGGGCTACACCTTC.

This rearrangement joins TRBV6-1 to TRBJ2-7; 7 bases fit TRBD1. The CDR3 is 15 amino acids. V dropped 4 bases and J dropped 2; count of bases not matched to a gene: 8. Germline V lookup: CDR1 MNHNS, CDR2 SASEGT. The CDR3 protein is CASSADRLPTYEQYF. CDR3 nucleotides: TGTGCCAGCAGTGCGGACAGGTTACCTACCTACGAGCAGTACTTC.

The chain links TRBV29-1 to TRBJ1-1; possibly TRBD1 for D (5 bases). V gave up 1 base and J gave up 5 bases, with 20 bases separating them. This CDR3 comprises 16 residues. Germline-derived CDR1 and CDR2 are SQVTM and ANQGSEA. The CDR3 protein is CSVEVVTLARVTEAFF. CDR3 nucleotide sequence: TGCAGCGTTGAAGTGGTTACCCTTGCCAGGGTTACTGAAGCTTTCTTT. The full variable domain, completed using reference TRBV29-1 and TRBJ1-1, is SAVISQKPSRDICQRGTSLTIQCQVDSQVTMMFWYRQQPGQSLTLIATANQGSEATYESGFVIDKFPISRPNLTFSTLTVSNMSPEDSSIYLCSVEVVTLARVTEAFFGQGTRLTVV.

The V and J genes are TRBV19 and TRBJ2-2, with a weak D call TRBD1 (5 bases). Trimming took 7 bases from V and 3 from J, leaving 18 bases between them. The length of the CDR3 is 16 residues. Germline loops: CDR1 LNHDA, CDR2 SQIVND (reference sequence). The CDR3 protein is CASTSFLGRDTGELFF. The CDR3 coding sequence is TGTGCCAGTACCTCTTTCTTGGGCAGGGACACCGGGGAGCTGTTTTTT. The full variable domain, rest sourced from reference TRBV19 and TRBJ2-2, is DGGITQSPKYLFRKEGQNVTLSCEQNLNHDAMYWYRQDPGQGLRLIYYSQIVNDFQKGDIAEGYSVSREKKESFPLTVTSAQKNPTAFYLCASTSFLGRDTGELFFGEGSRLTVL.